This T cell receptor (beta chain) was recorded in a study of T cell repertoires in ileal Crohn's disease. The data were produced by immunoSEQ multiplex PCR, yet TCRdb's version contains in-frame clones alone and is incomplete. The top ten clones hold around 0.31% of a sample with roughly 5,800 clones, 95% of them seen once. CDR1 is SGHDT, CDR2 YYEEEE, per germline. Trimming removed 5 bases from V and 3 bases from J, with 15 bases in between. This CDR3 contains 15 residues. The receptor comes from an adult with Crohn's disease. The chain uses TRBV5-6 and TRBJ2-1; D remains ambiguous. Sequencing was done on a sample of ileal tissue. CDR3 sequence: CASSLSGRLYNEQFF. CDR3 bases: TGTGCCAGCAGTCTAAGTGGCAGACTCTACAATGAGCAGTTCTTC.